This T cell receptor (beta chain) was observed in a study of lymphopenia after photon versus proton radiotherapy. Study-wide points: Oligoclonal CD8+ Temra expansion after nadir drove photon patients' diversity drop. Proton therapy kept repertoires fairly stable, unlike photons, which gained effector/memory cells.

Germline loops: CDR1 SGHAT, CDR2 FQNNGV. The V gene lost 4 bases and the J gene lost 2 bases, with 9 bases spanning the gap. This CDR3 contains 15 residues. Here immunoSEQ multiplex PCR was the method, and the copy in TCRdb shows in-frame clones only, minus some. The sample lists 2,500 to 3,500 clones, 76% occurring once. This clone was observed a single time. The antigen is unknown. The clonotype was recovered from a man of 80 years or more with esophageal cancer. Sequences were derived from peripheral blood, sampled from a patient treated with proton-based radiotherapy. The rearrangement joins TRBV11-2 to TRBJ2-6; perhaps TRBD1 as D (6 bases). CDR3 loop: CASSSGQPGANVLTF. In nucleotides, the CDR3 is TGTGCCAGCAGCTCCGGACAGCCTGGGGCCAACGTCCTGACTTTC.